The present T cell receptor beta chain was sequenced within a study of T cell responses to AZD1222 COVID-19 vaccine. Whole-study findings and limits: CD4 TCRs covered the whole spike, strongest at regions 160-218 and 743-854. Nearly half of spike-specific TCRs reportedly target variant regions that are unmutated in the B.1.351 and B.1.1.7 variants.

Trimming cost V 2 bases and J 4 bases, with 13 bases left between them. This CDR3 contains 15 residues. Germline loops: CDR1 SGHKS, CDR2 YYEKEE (reference sequence). Sequencing was performed with immunoSEQ multiplex PCR; in TCRdb, only in-frame clones are kept and a portion is missing. Among approximately 150,000 clones, under 95% were seen once, and the ten largest hold about 1.1%. For this clone: Its specificity is not known.

Some second doses came at about 4 weeks and others at about 12 weeks; these were pooled. The sample was peripheral blood, taken 28 days after the second AZD1222 dose. This rearrangement joins TRBV5-5 to TRBJ1-5; weak D call: TRBD1 (5 bases). This TCR derives from an adult who received the AZD1222 COVID-19 vaccine. CDR3 sequence (DNA): TGTGCCAGCAGCTTTAGGGGTATTGGAAATCAGCCCCAGCATTTT. Translated: CASSFRGIGNQPQHF.